This TCR beta chain was sequenced during a study of blood T cell repertoires in COVID-19. About the research overall: PBMCs, B-cell-depleted T cells, or T cells were the source of the cDNA or gDNA that made up the material.

Per the original data handling: From reference gene primer amplification, estimates of nucleated cell counts were derived. This table comes from immunoSEQ multiplex PCR, and its TCRdb copy is limited to in-frame clones, with some not included. The V and J calls and clone size were taken over from that table, and D and trimming were inferred from the DNA. The table has hundreds of thousands of clones, around 82% seen once; the top ten hold roughly 8.6%. The specimen was peripheral blood. The source of this sequence is a human donor in a cohort sampled during active COVID-19.

The CDR3 DNA is TGTGCCAGCAGCCCGCTGGGCCGGGACAGGAAGAATACCTACGAGCAGTACTTC. Protein product: CASSPLGRDRKNTYEQYF. This chain uses TRBV11-2 with TRBJ2-7; 8 bases are a match to TRBD1. Germline V lookup: CDR1 SGHAT, CDR2 FQNNGV. J gave up 2 bases and V 5 bases, and 17 bases lay outside the gene matches. The CDR3 contains 18 residues.